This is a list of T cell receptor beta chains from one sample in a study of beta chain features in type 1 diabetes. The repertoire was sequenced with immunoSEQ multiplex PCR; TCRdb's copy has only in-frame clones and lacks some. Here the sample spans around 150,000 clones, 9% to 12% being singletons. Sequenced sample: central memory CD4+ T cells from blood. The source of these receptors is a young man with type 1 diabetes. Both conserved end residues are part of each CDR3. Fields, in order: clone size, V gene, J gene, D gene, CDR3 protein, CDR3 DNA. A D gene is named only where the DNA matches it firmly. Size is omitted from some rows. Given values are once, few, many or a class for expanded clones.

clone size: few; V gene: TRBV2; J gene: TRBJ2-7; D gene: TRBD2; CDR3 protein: CASSDASGTGEQYF; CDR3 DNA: TGTGCCAGCAGTGACGCTAGCGGGACTGGCGAGCAGTACTTC
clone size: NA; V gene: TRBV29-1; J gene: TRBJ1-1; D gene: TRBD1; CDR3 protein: CSVWTGVMTEAFF; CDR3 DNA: TGCAGCGTTTGGACAGGGGTAATGACTGAAGCTTTCTTT
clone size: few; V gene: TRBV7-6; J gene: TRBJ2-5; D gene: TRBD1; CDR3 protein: CASSLADRGHQETQYF; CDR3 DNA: TGTGCCAGCAGCTTAGCGGACAGGGGGCACCAAGAGACCCAGTACTTC
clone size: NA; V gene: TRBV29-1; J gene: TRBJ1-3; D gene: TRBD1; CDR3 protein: CSAEEQGGGNTIYF; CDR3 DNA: TGCAGCGCTGAGGAACAGGGGGGTGGAAACACCATATATTTT
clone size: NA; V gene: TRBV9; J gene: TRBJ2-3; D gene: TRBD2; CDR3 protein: CASRPPGLAADTQYF; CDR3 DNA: TGTGCCAGCAGGCCCCCCGGACTAGCGGCAGATACGCAGTATTTT
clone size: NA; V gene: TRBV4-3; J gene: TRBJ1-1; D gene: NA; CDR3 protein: CASSHDRRAEAFF; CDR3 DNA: TGCGCCAGCAGCCACGACAGACGGGCTGAAGCTTTCTTT
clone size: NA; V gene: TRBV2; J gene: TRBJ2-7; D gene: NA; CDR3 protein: CASSGLRTYEQYF; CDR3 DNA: TGTGCCAGCAGTGGTCTGAGAACCTACGAGCAGTACTTC
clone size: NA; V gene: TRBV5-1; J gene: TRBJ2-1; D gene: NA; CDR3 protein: CASSSRPKTDNEQFF; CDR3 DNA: TGCGCCAGCAGCTCCCGACCCAAAACAGACAATGAGCAGTTCTTC
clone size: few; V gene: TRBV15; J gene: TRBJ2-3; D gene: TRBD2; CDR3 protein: CATSRGPSGRTDTQYF; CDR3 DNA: TGTGCCACCAGCAGAGGCCCTAGCGGGAGGACAGATACGCAGTATTTT
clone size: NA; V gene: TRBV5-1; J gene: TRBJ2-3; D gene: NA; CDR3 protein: CASSLQGSRTDTQYF; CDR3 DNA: TGCGCCAGCAGCTTGCAGGGGAGCCGCACAGATACGCAGTATTTT
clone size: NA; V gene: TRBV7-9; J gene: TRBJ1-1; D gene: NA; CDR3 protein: CASSLAGWRARNTEAFF; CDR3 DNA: TGTGCCAGCAGCTTAGCTGGTTGGAGGGCTCGGAACACTGAAGCTTTCTTT
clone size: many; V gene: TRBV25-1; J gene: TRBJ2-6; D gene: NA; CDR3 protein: CASCPSNSGANVLTF; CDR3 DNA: TGTGCCAGCTGCCCCTCTAACTCTGGGGCCAACGTCCTGACTTTC
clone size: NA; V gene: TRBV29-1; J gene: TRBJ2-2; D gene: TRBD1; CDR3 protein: CSAGDRVGGELFF; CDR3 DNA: TGCAGCGCCGGGGACAGGGTCGGCGGGGAGCTGTTTTTT
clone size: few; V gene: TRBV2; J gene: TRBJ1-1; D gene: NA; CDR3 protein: CASSNRDFNTEAFF; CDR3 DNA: TGTGCCAGCAGTAACCGGGATTTCAACACTGAAGCTTTCTTT
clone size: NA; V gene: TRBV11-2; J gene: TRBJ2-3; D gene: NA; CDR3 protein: CASSSERAGSGTDTQYF; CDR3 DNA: TGTGCCAGCAGCTCCGAACGGGCGGGTTCGGGCACAGATACGCAGTATTTT
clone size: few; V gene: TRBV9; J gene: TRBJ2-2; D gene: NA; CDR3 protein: CASSAVANPNTGELFF; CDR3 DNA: TGTGCCAGCAGCGCCGTAGCGAACCCGAACACCGGGGAGCTGTTTTTT
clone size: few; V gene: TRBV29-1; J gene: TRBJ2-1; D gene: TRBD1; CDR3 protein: CSVAGTGVVNEQFF; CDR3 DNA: TGCAGCGTTGCTGGGACAGGGGTTGTCAATGAGCAGTTCTTC
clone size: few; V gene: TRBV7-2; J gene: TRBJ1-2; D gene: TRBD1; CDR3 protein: CASSSGQGKGYTF; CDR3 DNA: TGTGCCAGCAGCTCGGGACAGGGAAAAGGCTACACCTTC
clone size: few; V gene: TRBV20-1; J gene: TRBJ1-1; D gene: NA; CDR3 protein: CSAEQGTEAFF; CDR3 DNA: TGCAGTGCCGAACAGGGCACTGAAGCTTTCTTT
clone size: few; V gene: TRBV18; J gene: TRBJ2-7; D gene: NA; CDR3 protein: CASSPAGGPGEQYF; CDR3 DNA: TGTGCCAGCTCACCAGCAGGGGGGCCCGGCGAGCAGTACTTC
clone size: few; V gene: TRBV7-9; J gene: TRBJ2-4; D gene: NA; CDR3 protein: CASSQENIQYF; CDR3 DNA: TGTGCCAGCAGCCAGGAAAACATTCAGTACTTC
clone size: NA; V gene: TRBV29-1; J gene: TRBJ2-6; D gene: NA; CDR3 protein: CSVRGGSGANVLTF; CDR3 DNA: TGCAGCGTTAGGGGCGGCTCTGGGGCCAACGTCCTGACTTTC